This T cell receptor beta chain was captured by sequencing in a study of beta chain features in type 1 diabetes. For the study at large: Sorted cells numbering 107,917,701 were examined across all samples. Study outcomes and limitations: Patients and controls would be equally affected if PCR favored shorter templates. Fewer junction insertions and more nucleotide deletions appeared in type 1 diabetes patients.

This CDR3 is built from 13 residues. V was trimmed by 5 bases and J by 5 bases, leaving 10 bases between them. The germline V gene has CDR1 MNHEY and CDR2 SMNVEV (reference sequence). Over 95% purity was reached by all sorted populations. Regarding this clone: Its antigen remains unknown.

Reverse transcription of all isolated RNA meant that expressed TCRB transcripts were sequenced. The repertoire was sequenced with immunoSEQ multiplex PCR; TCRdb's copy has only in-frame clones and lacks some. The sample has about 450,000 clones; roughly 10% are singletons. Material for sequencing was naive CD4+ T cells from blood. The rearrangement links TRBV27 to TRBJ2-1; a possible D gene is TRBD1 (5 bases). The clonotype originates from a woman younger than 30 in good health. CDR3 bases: TGTGCCAGCAGTAGAGACAGTAACAATGAGCAGTTCTTC. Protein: CASSRDSNNEQFF.